Following are 12 T cell receptor beta chains from one sample sequenced in a study of cytomegalovirus exposure and HLA in healthy donors. The primer mix had 60 Vbeta and 13 Jbeta primers. Clones were read by immunoSEQ multiplex PCR, and TCRdb kept only the in-frame ones, dropping some. The data show roughly 110,000 clones, with roughly 69% seen just once and around 2.2% held by the top ten. Source material: PBMCs. Receptors originate from a woman in her twenties or thirties in good health and CMV-seronegative.

This chain uses TRBV4-3 with TRBJ2-1; the D gene is possibly TRBD2 (5 bases). V was clipped by 4 bases and J by 9 bases, with 16 bases between them. The CDR3 runs 14 residues. Germline V gene sequence: CDR1 LGHNA, CDR2 YSLEER. This CDR3 is CASSPRGLSGEQFF. The DNA for the CDR3 is TGCGCCAGCAGCCCCAGAGGGCTCTCCGGTGAGCAGTTCTTC.

The chain has TRBV21-1 and TRBJ2-1; the table's D call TRBD1 went unverified against the DNA. TRBV21-1 is a pseudogene segment. This CDR3 has 16 residues. Here the CDR3 reads CASSTQGSQLGNEQFF. In DNA form, the CDR3 reads TGTGCCAGCAGCACCCAGGGGAGCCAGTTGGGGAATGAGCAGTTCTTC.

The table lists this clone with a count of one. V usage is TRBV11-2 and J usage is TRBJ2-7; 10 nucleotides match TRBD2. V gave up 1 base and J gave up 4 bases; unmatched junction bases: 4. The germline CDR1 and CDR2 sequences are SGHAT and FQNNGV. This CDR3 is built from 15 residues. The CDR3 protein is CASSLGASGSYEQYF. As DNA, the CDR3 is TGTGCCAGCAGCTTAGGGGCTAGCGGGAGTTACGAGCAGTACTTC.

The gene calls are TRBV6-1 and TRBJ2-1; 9 bases are a match to TRBD2. CDR1 is MNHNS, CDR2 SASEGT, per germline. V gave up 1 base and J gave up 16 bases; unmatched junction bases: 14. The CDR3 is made up of 15 amino acids. The CDR3 DNA reads as TGTGCCAGCAGTGAAGGGAGTAGCGGGAGCTCCGGACAATTCTTC. As protein: CASSEGSSGSSGQFF.

The rearrangement joins TRBV6-6 to TRBJ2-5; the D gene is possibly TRBD1 (6 bases). The germline gives CDR1 MNHNY, CDR2 SVGAGI (reference sequence). V was clipped by 6 bases and J by 5 bases, with 13 bases between them. The CDR3 totals 13 residues. CDR3 in amino acids: CASSLPGEETQYF. Written as DNA, the CDR3 is TGTGCCAGCAGCCTACCAGGGGAGGAGACCCAGTACTTC.

The genes are TRBV7-5 and TRBJ2-7; the tabulated D call, TRBD2, remains unverified against the DNA. TRBV7-5 is shown as a pseudogene. The CDR3 has 14 residues. The CDR3 region has the DNA TGTGCCAGAAGCCTCGCGGGGGGCACCTACGAGCAGTACTTC. Its translation: CARSLAGGTYEQYF.

The V and J genes are TRBV4-3 and TRBJ1-1; TRBD1 matches at 7 bases. With V trimmed by 2 bases and J by 1 base, 1 base remained unmatched. CDR1 is LGHNA, CDR2 YSLEER, per germline. CDR3 length: 14 amino acids. CDR3 DNA: TGCGCCAGCAGCCAAAACAGGGGGAACACTGAAGCTTTCTTT. Amino acid sequence: CASSQNRGNTEAFF.

This sequence joins TRBV6-1 and TRBJ1-4; no reliable D call. Per the germline V gene, CDR1 is MNHNS and CDR2 is SASEGT. This CDR3 has 14 amino acids. Trimming took off 1 base at V and 3 bases at J, with 6 bases between the two ends. The CDR3 nucleotides read TGTGCCAGCAGTGAAGTAGGAGCTAATGAAAAACTGTTTTTT. Its translation is CASSEVGANEKLFF.

The genes are TRBV4-3 and TRBJ2-7, with D possibly matching TRBD1 (6 bases). This CDR3 region has 18 residues. Germline values: CDR1 LGHNA, CDR2 YSLEER. Trimming removed 1 base from V and 2 bases from J, with 21 bases in between. The CDR3 spells CASSQAPRSQGEAYEQYF. CDR3 in DNA: TGCGCCAGCAGCCAAGCCCCAAGATCACAGGGTGAAGCCTACGAGCAGTACTTC.

The rearrangement joins TRBV29-1 to TRBJ2-3, with TRBD2 matching over 7 bases. From germline, CDR1 is SQVTM and CDR2 ANQGSEA. CDR3 length equals 14 residues. The ends lost 3 bases at V and 1 base at J; junction bases unmatched: 4. This chain's CDR3 is CSVDASGGTDTQYF. CDR3 bases: TGCAGCGTTGACGCTAGCGGTGGCACAGATACGCAGTATTTT.

The chain has TRBV7-8 and TRBJ2-7, with a weak D call TRBD1 (6 bases). The CDR3 totals 15 residues. The germline V gene encodes CDR1 SGHVS and CDR2 FQNEAQ. V was clipped by 5 bases and J by 0 bases, with 14 bases between them. In DNA, the CDR3 is TGTGCCAGCAGCCAAAACCAGGGGCCCTCCTACGAGCAGTACTTC. Protein product: CASSQNQGPSYEQYF.

This chain uses TRBV28 with TRBJ2-3, with TRBD2 identical over 10 bases. CDR1 is MDHEN, CDR2 SYDVKM, per germline. The V gene end was trimmed by 2 bases and the J gene end by 2 bases; junction bases not matched to a gene: 1. The CDR3 loop spans 15 amino acids. CDR3 DNA: TGTGCCAGCAGTTTACTAGCGGGAGACACAGATACGCAGTATTTT. This gives the protein CASSLLAGDTDTQYF.